The next 10 T cell receptor beta chains were all read from a single sample in a study of human T cells and chemical hapten exposure. TCRdb re-derived calls from the RACE reads in MiXCR, one entry per CDR3 protein. The table records roughly 180,000 distinct CDR3 sequences, approximately 20% of them present only once. Sample time point: patch test 1, 2 weeks after DPC sensitization. Treatment reported: therapeutic diphenylcyclopropenone sensitization with weekly scalp DPC. The sequences come from whole blood, collected in connection with sensitization to the hapten diphenylcyclopropenone (DPC). The receptors originated from a woman between 50 and 59 years old with alopecia areata. Some clones in this sample may be carry-over from other donors' samples.

In its sample, this clonotype was seen a few times. V usage is TRBV7-9 and J usage is TRBJ1-2; 7 nucleotides agree with TRBD1. Germline V lookup: CDR1 SEHNR, CDR2 FQNEAQ (reference sequence). Trimming cost V 5 bases and J 7 bases; bases outside gene matches: 4. This CDR3 is 12 amino acids long. The CDR3: CASSLQGSGYTF. CDR3 bases: TGTGCCAGCAGCCTACAGGGGTCTGGCTACACCTTC.

This clonotype showed up just a few times. The chain employs TRBV20-1 and TRBJ1-1, with D perhaps matching TRBD1 (5 bases). Trimming removed 0 bases from V and 4 bases from J, with 12 bases in between. This CDR3 is built from 14 residues. Germline V gene lookup returns CDR1 DFQATT and CDR2 SNEGSKA (reference sequence). The CDR3 sequence: CSARDVRASTEAFF. The CDR3 DNA sequence: TGCAGTGCTAGAGATGTCAGGGCTAGCACTGAAGCTTTCTTT.

This clonotype was seen only a few times. V usage is TRBV2 and J usage is TRBJ1-1, with D unclear. CDR3 length equals 11 residues. The germline gives CDR1 SNHLY, CDR2 FYNNEI. V lost 4 bases and J lost 11, with 11 bases in between. In DNA, the CDR3 is TGTGCCAGCAGTGGAGAACCGACCGCTTTCTTT. Translating it yields CASSGEPTAFF.

This clonotype was counted at least ten times. CDR3 in amino acids: CASSSRGRNAEAFF. The CDR3 DNA is TGTGCCAGCAGTTCACGGGGGCGAAACGCTGAAGCTTTCTTT. The chain employs TRBV28 and TRBJ1-1, with a weak D call TRBD1 (6 bases). Looked up from germline, CDR1 is MDHEN and CDR2 is SYDVKM. The CDR3 has 14 amino acids. V lost 4 bases, J lost 6 bases, and 15 bases lay in between. The whole variable domain, remainder taken from reference TRBV28 and TRBJ1-1, is DVKVTQSSRYLVKRTGEKVFLECVQDMDHENMFWYRQDPGLGLRLIYFSYDVKMKEKGDIPEGYSVSREKKERFSLILESASTNQTSMYLCASSSRGRNAEAFFGQGTRLTVV.

The V and J genes are TRBV7-2 and TRBJ2-1; the match to TRBD2 covers 7 bases. CDR3 size: 14 residues. The germline V gene encodes CDR1 SGHTA and CDR2 FQGNSA. With 3 bases clipped from V and 9 bases from J, the junction kept 8 bases outside the gene matches. CDR3 bases: TGTGCCAGCAGCTTTGGGGGAGGGCTTGTTGAGCAGTTCTTC. Protein sequence: CASSFGGGLVEQFF.

This chain joins TRBV4-2 and TRBJ1-4; the D gene is possibly TRBD1 (5 bases). Germline V gene sequence: CDR1 LGHNA, CDR2 YNFKEQ. Deletions cut 4 bases from V and 2 bases from J, with 14 bases between. This CDR3 has 16 amino acids. The CDR3 nucleotides read TGTGCCAGCAGCCCACAACAGGATAGTACTAATGAAAAACTGTTTTTT. Protein product: CASSPQQDSTNEKLFF.

A few counts support this clonotype. The V call is TRBV24-1, the J call TRBJ2-1, with 8 bases lining up with TRBD2. The CDR3 totals 15 residues. The germline V gene encodes CDR1 KGHDR and CDR2 SFDVKD. The ends lost 3 bases at V and 4 bases at J; junction bases unmatched: 4. The CDR3 DNA is TGTGCCACCAGTGATCCCAGCGGGAGTTACAATGAGCAGTTCTTC. Protein sequence: CATSDPSGSYNEQFF.

This clonotype has a handful of counts. V is TRBV29-1 and J is TRBJ2-1; the match to TRBD2 covers 11 bases. Germline loops: CDR1 SQVTM, CDR2 ANQGSEA. V was pared by 3 bases and J by 7 bases, with 5 bases of the junction left unmatched. This CDR3 is built from 14 residues. The CDR3 protein is CSVDTSGSRNEQFF. The CDR3 DNA sequence: TGCAGCGTTGACACTAGCGGGAGTCGAAATGAGCAGTTCTTC.

The V and J genes are TRBV7-6 and TRBJ2-3; TRBD2 might be the D (6 bases). Germline assignment: CDR1 SGHVS and CDR2 FNYEAQ. V lost 2 bases, J lost 4 bases, and 16 bases lay in between. The CDR3 is 16 amino acids. DNA for the CDR3: TGTGCCAGCAGCTTAAGGGGACTCGGGGGTCCAGATACGCAGTATTTT. Its protein product is CASSLRGLGGPDTQYF.

This clonotype turned up a few times. The V gene is TRBV27, the J gene TRBJ1-6; perhaps TRBD1 as D (6 bases). Per germline, CDR1 MNHEY and CDR2 SMNVEV (reference sequence). V was clipped by 5 bases and J by 9 bases, with 17 bases between them. This CDR3 region has 15 residues. The CDR3 DNA reads TGTGCCAGCAGTCCGCTTACTAGGGGGATTTCACCCCTCCACTTT. Amino acid sequence: CASSPLTRGISPLHF.